The clone carrying this T cell receptor beta chain appeared many times. Its target is unknown. Using RNA transcripts as the source, TCR beta CDR3 regions were amplified. The primer set for the first-round RT-PCR of the TCR CDR3 was HTBI. TCRdb itself ran the multiplex PCR reads through MiXCR, one entry per CDR3 protein. The table records about 590,000 distinct CDR3 sequences, around 16% of them present only once. This sample is drawn from a study of T cells in Graves' hyperthyroidism and ophthalmopathy. Across the study: Initial diagnosis, before any treatment, was when peripheral blood was collected. The study, taken as a whole, reports: Clonotypes that were expanded in thyroid above 0.001 mostly appeared in blood too.

Diagnosis relied on clinical symptoms, serum thyroxine and TRAb, thyroid ultrasound and orbital computed tomography. This CDR3 region has 16 residues. Trimming left V 5 bases short and J 0 bases short, with 15 bases between. Germline V gives CDR1 SGHTA, CDR2 FQGTGA. Sample: blood. The sequence was obtained from a woman aged 30 to 39 with Graves' hyperthyroidism. The chain employs TRBV7-3 and TRBJ2-3; D may match TRBD1 or TRBD2 (6 bases each). As DNA, the CDR3 is TGTGCCAGCAGCCCAAGCTCGGGGGCTAGCACAGATACGCAGTATTTT. It is translated as CASSPSSGASTDTQYF.